The next 20 T cell receptor beta chains were all read from a single sample in a study of T-cell reconstitution after alpha-beta-depleted transplantation in children. Unique molecular identifiers were incorporated during preparation of the TCRbeta library. From the PCR reads, TCRdb called clonotypes with MiXCR, one entry per CDR3 protein. The data show hundreds of thousands of distinct CDR3 sequences, 10% to 15% seen once. Sequenced here: PBMCs, mostly from graft donor cells, sampled 360 days after TCRalphabeta/CD19-depleted stem cell transplant. These receptors all come from a male patient aged 10-17 years who had a stem cell transplant for acute myeloid leukemia, so the T cells may come from the graft donor.

The chain has TRBV6-2 or TRBV6-3 and TRBJ2-1, with D perhaps TRBD2 (6 bases). This CDR3 region has 15 residues. Germline lookup yields CDR1 MNHEY and CDR2 SVGEGT. V shed 4 bases and J shed 6 bases, with 16 bases lying between them. CDR3 DNA: TGTGCCAGCAGTTTTCTCGGGACTCCGTTCAATGAGCAGTTCTTC. It encodes CASSFLGTPFNEQFF.

V and J are TRBV19 and TRBJ2-1; 10 nucleotides agree with TRBD2. This CDR3 is 14 amino acids long. Trimming cost V 6 bases and J 7 bases; bases outside gene matches: 6. Germline V gives CDR1 LNHDA, CDR2 SQIVND (reference sequence). CDR3: CASRGLALENEQFF. CDR3 coding DNA: TGTGCCAGTAGGGGACTAGCGTTGGAGAATGAGCAGTTCTTC.

The chain links TRBV6-5 to TRBJ1-2; D is perhaps TRBD1 (5 bases). The length of the CDR3 is 12 residues. Germline V gene data show CDR1 as MNHEY and CDR2 as SVGAGI. The V end lost 0 bases, the J end lost 7 bases, and 6 bases lay between the germline ends. The CDR3 region is CASSYSQGGYTF. The CDR3 bases are TGTGCCAGCAGTTACTCGCAGGGTGGCTACACCTTC.

Ten or more counts support this clonotype. The chain has TRBV4-3 and TRBJ2-5, with 9 bases aligning to TRBD2. Germline V lookup: CDR1 LGHNA, CDR2 YSLEER. V gave up 0 bases and J gave up 5 bases; unmatched junction bases: 10. This CDR3 has 17 residues. The CDR3 loop reads CASSQDLLAGLRETQYF. CDR3 nucleotide sequence: TGCGCCAGCAGCCAAGATCTACTAGCGGGCCTGCGGGAGACCCAGTACTTC.

In this sample, this clonotype turned up many times. This chain connects TRBV9 to TRBJ2-7; D ambiguous. Trimming shortened V by 2 bases and J by 0 bases, and 6 bases separated the two germline ends. This CDR3 contains 13 residues. Germline V CDR1 and CDR2: SGDLS, YYNGEE. Here the CDR3 reads CASSVSGSYEQYF. CDR3 bases: TGTGCCAGCAGCGTTTCGGGCTCCTACGAGCAGTACTTC.

The J gene is TRBJ1-1, the V gene TRBV20-1; D is ambiguous. CDR1 DFQATT and CDR2 SNEGSKA come from the germline V gene (reference sequence). The V end lost 4 bases, the J end lost 5 bases, and 14 bases lay between the germline ends. The CDR3 sequence is 13 residues long. The CDR3 coding sequence is TGCAGTGCTACCAGAGGGCAGAAAACTGAAGCTTTCTTT. It is translated as CSATRGQKTEAFF.

This clonotype was recorded a few times. This chain links TRBV5-1 with TRBJ2-3, with 7 bases that match TRBD1. The CDR3 is 15 amino acids. The junction had 7 bases not matched to a gene; V was cut back by 4 bases and J by 2 bases. CDR1 SGHRS and CDR2 YFSETQ come from the germline V gene. The CDR3 loop is CASSHQRGPTDTQYF. DNA of the CDR3: TGCGCCAGCAGCCATCAAAGGGGGCCCACAGATACGCAGTATTTT.

J is TRBJ2-3 and V is TRBV28; D is perhaps TRBD2 (5 bases). V lost 7 bases and J lost 2, with 22 bases in between. From germline, CDR1 is MDHEN and CDR2 SYDVKM. The CDR3 is 17 amino acids. DNA of the CDR3: TGTGCCAGCACCTTGGGGATGGTTAGCGTTTTCACAGATACGCAGTATTTT. Its translation: CASTLGMVSVFTDTQYF.

The sample holds a few counts of this clonotype. This chain joins TRBV13 and TRBJ2-7; 14 bases are shared with TRBD2. V gave up 5 bases and J gave up 2 bases; unmatched junction bases: 11. The CDR3 is 18 residues long. Germline CDR1 and CDR2: PRHDT and FYEKMQ (reference sequence). In DNA form, the CDR3 reads TGTGCCAGCAGCGGTACCGGGACTAGCGGGAGTTCGGCCTACGAGCAGTACTTC. It is translated as CASSGTGTSGSSAYEQYF.

This clonotype was observed a handful of times. The chain combines TRBV28 with TRBJ2-7; 7 nucleotides agree with TRBD1. The CDR3 contains 14 residues. With 4 bases clipped from V and 3 bases from J, the junction kept 6 bases outside the gene matches. CDR1 and CDR2 from the germline V gene are MDHEN and SYDVKM. This CDR3 reads CASSSLGDSYEQYF. The CDR3, as DNA: TGTGCCAGCAGTTCCCTAGGGGACAGCTACGAGCAGTACTTC. The full variable domain, completed using reference TRBV28 and TRBJ2-7, is DVKVTQSSRYLVKRTGEKVFLECVQDMDHENMFWYRQDPGLGLRLIYFSYDVKMKEKGDIPEGYSVSREKKERFSLILESASTNQTSMYLCASSSLGDSYEQYFGPGTRLTVT.

At least ten counts were recorded for this clonotype. The junction and the germline gene differ at one end; a read error may be behind it. V gene TRBV5-1 combines with J gene TRBJ2-2; 11 positions match TRBD2. This CDR3 has 15 amino acids. CDR1 is SGHRS, CDR2 YFSETQ, per germline. This CDR3 reads CASSLGTSGTGELFF. CDR3 nucleotides: TGTGCCAGCAGCCTCGGGACTAGCGGCACCGGGGAGCTGTTTTTT. The full variable domain, rest sourced from reference TRBV5-1 and TRBJ2-2, is KAGVTQTPRYLIKTRGQQVTLSCSPISGHRSVSWYQQTPGQGLQFLFEYFSETQRNKGNFPGRFSGRQFSNSRSEMNVSTLELGDSALYLCASSLGTSGTGELFFGEGSRLTVL.

This clonotype was seen only a few times. The chain links TRBV9 to TRBJ2-2; TRBD1 aligns across 11 bases. V trimming: 2 bases; J trimming: 10 bases; junction bases outside the gene matches: 7. The CDR3 totals 15 residues. CDR1 is SGDLS, CDR2 YYNGEE, per germline. In nucleotides, the CDR3 is TGTGCCAGCAGCGTCCGGGACAGGGGGTTGATGGAGCTGTTTTTT. As protein: CASSVRDRGLMELFF.

This clonotype was seen at least ten times. CDR3 DNA: TGCAGTATAGAGTCCGGGACAGAGTACGAGCAGTACTTC. Translated: CSIESGTEYEQYF. The chain employs TRBV20-1 and TRBJ2-7; TRBD1 matches at 7 bases. J was trimmed by 4 bases and V by 8 bases; bases with no gene match: 11. Germline V lookup: CDR1 DFQATT, CDR2 SNEGSKA (reference sequence). This CDR3 is 13 amino acids long.

This clonotype was seen many times. The chain joins TRBV29-1 to TRBJ2-3, with a possible D match to TRBD1 (5 bases). Germline CDR1 is SQVTM and CDR2 is ANQGSEA. The CDR3 length is 14 residues. Trimming stripped 4 bases from V and 4 bases from J, with 15 bases between. The CDR3 sequence: CSVGGTGYPDTQYF. CDR3 in DNA: TGCAGCGTTGGCGGAACAGGTTATCCAGATACGCAGTATTTT.

The sample holds many counts of this clonotype. V and J are TRBV18 and TRBJ2-5, with D possibly matching TRBD2 (5 bases). The germline CDR1 and CDR2 sequences are KGHSH and LQKENI. The CDR3 is 19 amino acids. The V end lost 1 base, the J end lost 3 bases, and 24 bases lay between the germline ends. CDR3: CASSPLGVRGNERKETQYF. The DNA of the CDR3 is TGTGCCAGCTCACCACTCGGCGTACGAGGGAACGAGCGTAAAGAGACCCAGTACTTC.

There are a few counts of this clonotype. The chain uses TRBV7-2 and TRBJ1-5, with D possibly being TRBD1 (5 bases). Germline V CDR1 and CDR2: SGHTA, FQGNSA. V was pared by 4 bases and J by 6 bases, with 13 bases between. The CDR3 consists of 14 residues. The DNA for the CDR3 is TGTGCCAGCAGCTCATGGCCTCAGGGTCAGCCCCAGCATTTT. This gives the protein CASSSWPQGQPQHF.

The rearrangement uses TRBV20-1 and TRBJ2-1, with 8 positions matching TRBD2. The CDR3 length is 15 residues. Looked up from germline, CDR1 is DFQATT and CDR2 is SNEGSKA (reference sequence). J lost 3 bases, V lost 1 base, and 5 bases had no gene match. The chain's CDR3 is CSARATGTSYNEQFF. For the CDR3, the DNA is TGCAGTGCTAGAGCTACCGGGACTAGCTACAATGAGCAGTTCTTC.

This clonotype was seen many times. The V call is TRBV11-1, the J call TRBJ2-1; TRBD2 matches at 11 bases. Germline V gene lookup returns CDR1 SGHAT and CDR2 FQDESV (reference sequence). V was clipped by 5 bases and J by 3 bases; unmatched bases: 15. This CDR3 region has 19 residues. Here the CDR3 DNA reads TGTGCCAGCAGCACTGACGTTAGCGGGAGGGCCTTACTCTACAATGAGCAGTTCTTC. It is translated as CASSTDVSGRALLYNEQFF. The full variable domain, with the rest looked up from reference TRBV11-1 and TRBJ2-1, is EAEVAQSPRYKITEKSQAVAFWCDPISGHATLYWYRQILGQGPELLVQFQDESVVDDSQLPKDRFSAERLKGVDSTLKIQPAELGDSAMYLCASSTDVSGRALLYNEQFFGPGTRLTVL.

Only a few counts were recorded for this clonotype. This rearrangement joins TRBV20-1 to TRBJ2-1; D remains unclear. V was pared by 6 bases and J by 7 bases, with 22 bases between. The CDR3 extends over 15 amino acids. Per germline, CDR1 DFQATT and CDR2 SNEGSKA (reference sequence). The CDR3 reads CSAPRPKGLGNEQFF. Here the CDR3 DNA reads TGCAGTGCCCCCCGGCCCAAGGGCTTAGGGAATGAGCAGTTCTTC.

This clonotype was counted only a few times. This chain links TRBV12-3 or TRBV12-4 with TRBJ1-4; D is unclear. The CDR3 runs to 12 residues. The V end was cut by 5 bases, the J end by 12 bases, with 13 bases between. CDR3 residues: CASSAHMVELFF. The DNA of the CDR3 is TGTGCCAGCAGTGCTCACATGGTTGAACTGTTTTTT.